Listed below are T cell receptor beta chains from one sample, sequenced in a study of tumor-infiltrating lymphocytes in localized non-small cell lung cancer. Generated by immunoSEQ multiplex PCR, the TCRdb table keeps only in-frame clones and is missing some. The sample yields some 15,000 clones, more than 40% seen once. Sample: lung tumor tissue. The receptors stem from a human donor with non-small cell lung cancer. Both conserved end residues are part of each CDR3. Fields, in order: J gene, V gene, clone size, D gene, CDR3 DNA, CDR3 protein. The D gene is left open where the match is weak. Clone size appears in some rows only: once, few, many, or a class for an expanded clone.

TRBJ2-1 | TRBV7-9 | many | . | TGTGCCAGCAGCTTAGGGACCTCCCCAGGCAATGAGCAGTTCTTC | CASSLGTSPGNEQFF
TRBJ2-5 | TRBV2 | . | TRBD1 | TGTGCCAGCACCCGGACAGGGGGCCAAGAGACCCAGTACTTC | CASTRTGGQETQYF
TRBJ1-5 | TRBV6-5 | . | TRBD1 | TGTGCCAGCAGAAGTTACGGGACAGGTAATCAGCCCCAGCATTTT | CASRSYGTGNQPQHF
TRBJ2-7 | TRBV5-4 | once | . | TGTGCCAGCAGCTTTAGGGCGGGGAATGCCTACGAGCAGTACTTC | CASSFRAGNAYEQYF
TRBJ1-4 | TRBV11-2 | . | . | TGTGCCAGCAGCTTAATGGGGGGCCCAAATGAAAAACTGTTTTTT | CASSLMGGPNEKLFF
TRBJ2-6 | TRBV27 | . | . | TGTGCCAGCAGTTTATATCGCGGGGTCTCTGGGGCCAACGTCCTGACTTTC | CASSLYRGVSGANVLTF
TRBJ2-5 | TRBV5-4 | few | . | TGCGCCAGCAGCCAAGGATTGGGCGTGGGCGAGACCCAGTACTTC | CASSQGLGVGETQYF
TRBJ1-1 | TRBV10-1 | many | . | TGCGCCAGCAGTGAGTGGGAGACTGAAGCTTTCTTT | CASSEWETEAFF
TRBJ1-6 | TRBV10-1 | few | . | TGCGCCAGCAGAATTGGACAGACCAGCTCCTATAATTCACCCCTCCACTTT | CASRIGQTSSYNSPLHF
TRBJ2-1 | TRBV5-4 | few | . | TGTGCCAGCAGCTTGGGACAGTACTACAATGAGCAGTTCTTC | CASSLGQYYNEQFF
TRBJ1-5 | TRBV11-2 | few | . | TGTGCCAGCAGCTTCAATACGGGGACTAATCAGCCCCAGCATTTT | CASSFNTGTNQPQHF
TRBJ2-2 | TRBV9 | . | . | TGTGCCAGCAGCGTAGAAGGGGTCAGCGGGGAGCTGTTTTTT | CASSVEGVSGELFF
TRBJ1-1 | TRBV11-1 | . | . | TGTGCCAGCAGCTTAGGGCAGGACAACACTGAAGCTTTCTTT | CASSLGQDNTEAFF
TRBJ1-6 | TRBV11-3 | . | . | TGTGCCAGCATCCTCCTACGGCTTAATTCACCCCTCCACTTT | CASILLRLNSPLHF
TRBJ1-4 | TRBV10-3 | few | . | TGTGCCATCTCCCAAGACCCGATTCCTAATGAAAAACTGTTTTTT | CAISQDPIPNEKLFF
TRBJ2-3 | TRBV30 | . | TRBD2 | TGTGCCTGGAGCAAGATAGCGGGGGGGCAAGATACGCAGTATTTT | CAWSKIAGGQDTQYF
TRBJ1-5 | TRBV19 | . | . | TGTGCCAGTAGTCTAACGGGGGGCAATCAGCCCCAGCATTTT | CASSLTGGNQPQHF
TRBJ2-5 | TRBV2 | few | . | TGTGCCAGCACATTGCAACTGGGGCAGACCCAGTACTTC | CASTLQLGQTQYF
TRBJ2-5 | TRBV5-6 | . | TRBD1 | TGTGCCAGCAGCTCGGACAGGGAGGAGACCCAGTACTTC | CASSSDREETQYF
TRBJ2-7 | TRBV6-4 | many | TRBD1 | TGTGCCAGCAGTGAAGTAGGGGGCGGGCCGTACGAGCAGTACTTC | CASSEVGGGPYEQYF